This paragraph covers one T cell receptor beta chain sequence. Sequenced by immunoSEQ multiplex PCR; TCRdb stores in-frame clones only, minus some. Among fewer than 70,000 clones, around 93% were seen once, and the ten largest hold approximately 12%. This specimen belongs to a study of OX40 agonist ivuxolimab in advanced cancers. V was trimmed by 5 bases and J by 4 bases, leaving 15 bases between them. The CDR3 length is 15 residues. Germline values: CDR1 SEHNR, CDR2 FQNEAQ (reference sequence). This material consisted of CD4+ or CD8+ T cells sorted from blood, taken in a trial of the OX40 agonist ivuxolimab. The rearrangement uses TRBV7-9 and TRBJ1-5; unclear D gene. This clonotype originated in an adult with an advanced solid tumor such as melanoma, head and neck, liver or kidney cancer. The CDR3 region is CASSPGGQINQPQHF. CDR3 in DNA: TGTGCCAGCAGCCCAGGTGGTCAGATAAATCAGCCCCAGCATTTT.